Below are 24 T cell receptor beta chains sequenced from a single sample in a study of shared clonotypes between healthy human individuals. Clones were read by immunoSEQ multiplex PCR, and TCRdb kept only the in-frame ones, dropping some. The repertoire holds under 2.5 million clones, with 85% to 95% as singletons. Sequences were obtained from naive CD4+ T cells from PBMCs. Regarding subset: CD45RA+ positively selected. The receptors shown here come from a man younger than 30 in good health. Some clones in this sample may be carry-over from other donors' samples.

CDR3 residues: CASSLRQGEINYGYTF. CDR3 DNA sequence: TGTGCCAGCAGCTTGCGGCAGGGGGAGATAAACTATGGCTACACCTTC. The chain uses TRBV7-2 and TRBJ1-2; TRBD1 aligns across 7 bases. V lost 3 bases, J lost 2 bases, and 9 bases stayed unmatched. Germline V lookup: CDR1 SGHTA, CDR2 FQGNSA. CDR3 length equals 16 residues.

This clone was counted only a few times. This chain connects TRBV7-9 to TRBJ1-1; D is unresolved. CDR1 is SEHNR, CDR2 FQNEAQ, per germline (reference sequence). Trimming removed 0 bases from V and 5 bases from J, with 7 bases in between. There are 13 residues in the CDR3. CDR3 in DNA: TGTGCCAGCAGCTTAGCGCTGGCGACTGAAGCTTTCTTT. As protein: CASSLALATEAFF.

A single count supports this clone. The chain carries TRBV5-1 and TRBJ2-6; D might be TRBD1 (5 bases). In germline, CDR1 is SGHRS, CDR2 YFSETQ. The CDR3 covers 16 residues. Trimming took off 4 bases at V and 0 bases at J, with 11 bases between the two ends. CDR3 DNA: TGCGCCAGCAGCGACGACAGTTACTCTGGGGCCAACGTCCTGACTTTC. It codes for CASSDDSYSGANVLTF.

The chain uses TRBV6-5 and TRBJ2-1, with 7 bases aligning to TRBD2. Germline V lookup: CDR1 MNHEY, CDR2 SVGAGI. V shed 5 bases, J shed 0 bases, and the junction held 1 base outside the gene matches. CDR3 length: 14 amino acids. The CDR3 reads CASSAGDSYNEQFF. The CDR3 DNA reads TGTGCCAGCAGTGCGGGGGACTCCTACAATGAGCAGTTCTTC.

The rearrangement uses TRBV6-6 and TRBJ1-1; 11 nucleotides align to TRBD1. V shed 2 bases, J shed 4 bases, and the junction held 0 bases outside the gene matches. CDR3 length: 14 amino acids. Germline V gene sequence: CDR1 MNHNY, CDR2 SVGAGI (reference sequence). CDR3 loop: CASSYGTGGTEAFF. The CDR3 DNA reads TGTGCCAGCAGTTACGGGACAGGGGGCACTGAAGCTTTCTTT.

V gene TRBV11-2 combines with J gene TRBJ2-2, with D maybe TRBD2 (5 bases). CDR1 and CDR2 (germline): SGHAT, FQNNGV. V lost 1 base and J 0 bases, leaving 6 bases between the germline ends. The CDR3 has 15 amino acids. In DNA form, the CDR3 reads TGTGCCAGCAGCTTAGCACTAGCGAACACCGGGGAGCTGTTTTTT. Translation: CASSLALANTGELFF.

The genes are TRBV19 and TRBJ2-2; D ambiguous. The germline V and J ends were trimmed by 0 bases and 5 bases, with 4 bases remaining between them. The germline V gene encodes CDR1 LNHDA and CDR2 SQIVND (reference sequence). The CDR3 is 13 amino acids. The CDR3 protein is CASSIDTTGELFF. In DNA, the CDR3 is TGTGCCAGTAGTATAGACACAACCGGGGAGCTGTTTTTT. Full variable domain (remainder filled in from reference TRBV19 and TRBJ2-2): DGGITQSPKYLFRKEGQNVTLSCEQNLNHDAMYWYRQDPGQGLRLIYYSQIVNDFQKGDIAEGYSVSREKKESFPLTVTSAQKNPTAFYLCASSIDTTGELFFGEGSRLTVL.

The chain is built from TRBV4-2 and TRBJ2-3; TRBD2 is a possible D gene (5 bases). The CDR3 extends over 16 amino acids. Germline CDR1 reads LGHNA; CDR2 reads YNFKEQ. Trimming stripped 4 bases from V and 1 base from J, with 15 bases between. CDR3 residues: CASSREAGVGTDTQYF. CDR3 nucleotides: TGTGCCAGCAGCCGTGAAGCCGGGGTGGGCACAGATACGCAGTATTTT.

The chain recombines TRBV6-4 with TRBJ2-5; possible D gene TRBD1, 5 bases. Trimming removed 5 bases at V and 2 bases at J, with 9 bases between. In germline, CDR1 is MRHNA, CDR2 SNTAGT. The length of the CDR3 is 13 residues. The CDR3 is CASSRTLQETQYF. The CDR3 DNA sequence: TGTGCCAGCAGTAGGACACTTCAAGAGACCCAGTACTTC.

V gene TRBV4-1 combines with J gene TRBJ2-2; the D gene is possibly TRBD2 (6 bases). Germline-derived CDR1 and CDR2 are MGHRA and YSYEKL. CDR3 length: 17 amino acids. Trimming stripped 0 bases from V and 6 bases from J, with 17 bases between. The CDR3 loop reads CASSQDRRSGVPGELFF. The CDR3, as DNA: TGCGCCAGCAGCCAAGATAGGAGATCGGGGGTCCCCGGGGAGCTGTTTTTT.

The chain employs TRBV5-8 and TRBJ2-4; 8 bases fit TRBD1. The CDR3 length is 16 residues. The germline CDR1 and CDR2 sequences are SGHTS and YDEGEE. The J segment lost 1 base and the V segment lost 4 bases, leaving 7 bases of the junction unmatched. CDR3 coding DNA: TGTGCCAGCAGCAGCCGGGACAGGACGGCCAAAAACATTCAGTACTTC. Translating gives CASSSRDRTAKNIQYF.

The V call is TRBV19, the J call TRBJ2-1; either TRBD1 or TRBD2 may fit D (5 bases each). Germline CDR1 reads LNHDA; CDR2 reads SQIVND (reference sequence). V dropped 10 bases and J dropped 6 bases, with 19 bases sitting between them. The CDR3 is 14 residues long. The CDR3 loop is CATRGAGWVNEQFF. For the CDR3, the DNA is TGTGCCACCAGAGGGGCAGGGTGGGTCAATGAGCAGTTCTTC.

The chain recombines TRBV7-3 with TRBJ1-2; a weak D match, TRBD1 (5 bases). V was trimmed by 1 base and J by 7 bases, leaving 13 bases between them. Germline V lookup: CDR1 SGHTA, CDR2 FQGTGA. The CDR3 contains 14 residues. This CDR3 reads CASSLNAQGGGYTF. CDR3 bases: TGTGCCAGCAGCTTAAATGCGCAGGGTGGTGGCTACACCTTC.

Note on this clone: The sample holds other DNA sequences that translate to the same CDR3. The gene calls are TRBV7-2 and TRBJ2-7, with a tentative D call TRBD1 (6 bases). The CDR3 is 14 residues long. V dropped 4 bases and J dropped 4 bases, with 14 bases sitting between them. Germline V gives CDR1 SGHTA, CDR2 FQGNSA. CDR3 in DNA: TGTGCCAGCAGCTCGACGGGACACCGGTACGAGCAGTACTTC. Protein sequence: CASSSTGHRYEQYF.

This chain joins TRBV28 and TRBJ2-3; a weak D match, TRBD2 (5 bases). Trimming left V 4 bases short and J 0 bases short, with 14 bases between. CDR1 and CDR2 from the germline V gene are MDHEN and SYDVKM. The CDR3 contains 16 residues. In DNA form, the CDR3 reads TGTGCCAGCAGTTCGGGCGGGTCGGCTAGCACAGATACGCAGTATTTT. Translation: CASSSGGSASTDTQYF.

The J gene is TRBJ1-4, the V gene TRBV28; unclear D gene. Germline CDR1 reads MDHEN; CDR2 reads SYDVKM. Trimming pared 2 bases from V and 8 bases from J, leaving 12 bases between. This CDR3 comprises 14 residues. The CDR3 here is CASSLVLTWEKLFF. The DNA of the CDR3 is TGTGCCAGCAGTTTAGTACTGACCTGGGAAAAACTGTTTTTT.

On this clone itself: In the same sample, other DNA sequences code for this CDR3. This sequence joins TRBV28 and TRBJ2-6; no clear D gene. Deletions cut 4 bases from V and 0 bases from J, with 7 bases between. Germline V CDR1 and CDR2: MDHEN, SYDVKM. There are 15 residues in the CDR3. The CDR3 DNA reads TGTGCCAGCAGTTCCACCTACTCTGGGGCCAACGTCCTGACTTTC. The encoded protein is CASSSTYSGANVLTF.

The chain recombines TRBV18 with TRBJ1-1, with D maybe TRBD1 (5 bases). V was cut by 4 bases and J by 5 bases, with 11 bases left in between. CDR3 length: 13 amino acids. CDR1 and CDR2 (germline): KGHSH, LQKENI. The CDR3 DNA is TGTGCCAGCTCACAAGAAGAGGGGACTGAAGCTTTCTTT. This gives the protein CASSQEEGTEAFF.

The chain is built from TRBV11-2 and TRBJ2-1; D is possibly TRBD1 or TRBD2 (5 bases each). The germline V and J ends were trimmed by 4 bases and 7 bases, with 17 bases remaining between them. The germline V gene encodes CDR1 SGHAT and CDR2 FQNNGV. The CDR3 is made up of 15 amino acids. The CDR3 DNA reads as TGTGCCAGCAGCTCTTCTCCGGGACGCATTAATGAGCAGTTCTTC. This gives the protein CASSSSPGRINEQFF.

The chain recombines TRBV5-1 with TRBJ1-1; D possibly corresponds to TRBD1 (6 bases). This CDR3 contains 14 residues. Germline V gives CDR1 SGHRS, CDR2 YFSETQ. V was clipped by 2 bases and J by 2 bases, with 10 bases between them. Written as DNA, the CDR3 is TGCGCCAGCAGCTTAAAACAGGGCAACACTGAAGCTTTCTTT. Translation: CASSLKQGNTEAFF.

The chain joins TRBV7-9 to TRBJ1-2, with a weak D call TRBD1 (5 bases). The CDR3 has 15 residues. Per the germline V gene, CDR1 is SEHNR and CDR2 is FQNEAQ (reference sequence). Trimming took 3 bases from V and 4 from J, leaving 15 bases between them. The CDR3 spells CASSLGRIPSYGYTF. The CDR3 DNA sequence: TGTGCCAGCAGCTTGGGACGCATTCCTAGCTATGGCTACACCTTC.

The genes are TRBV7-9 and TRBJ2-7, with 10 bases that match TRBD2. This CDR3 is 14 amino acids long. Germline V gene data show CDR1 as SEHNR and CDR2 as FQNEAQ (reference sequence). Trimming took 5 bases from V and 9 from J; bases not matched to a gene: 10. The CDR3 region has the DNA TGTGCCAGCAGCCCAAGCGGGAGGGTACGCGGGCAGTACTTC. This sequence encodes CASSPSGRVRGQYF. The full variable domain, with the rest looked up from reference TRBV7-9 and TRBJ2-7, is DTGVSQNPRHKITKRGQNVTFRCDPISEHNRLYWYRQTLGQGPEFLTYFQNEAQLEKSRLLSDRFSAERPKGSFSTLEIQRTEQGDSAMYLCASSPSGRVRGQYFGPGTRLTVT.

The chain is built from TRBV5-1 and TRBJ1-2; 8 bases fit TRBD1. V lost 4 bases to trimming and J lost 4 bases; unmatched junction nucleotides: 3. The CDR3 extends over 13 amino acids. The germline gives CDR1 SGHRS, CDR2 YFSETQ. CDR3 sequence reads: CASSAGQGYGYTF. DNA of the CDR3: TGCGCCAGCAGCGCAGGACAGGGCTATGGCTACACCTTC. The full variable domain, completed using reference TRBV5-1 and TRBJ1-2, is KAGVTQTPRYLIKTRGQQVTLSCSPISGHRSVSWYQQTPGQGLQFLFEYFSETQRNKGNFPGRFSGRQFSNSRSEMNVSTLELGDSALYLCASSAGQGYGYTFGSGTRLTVV.

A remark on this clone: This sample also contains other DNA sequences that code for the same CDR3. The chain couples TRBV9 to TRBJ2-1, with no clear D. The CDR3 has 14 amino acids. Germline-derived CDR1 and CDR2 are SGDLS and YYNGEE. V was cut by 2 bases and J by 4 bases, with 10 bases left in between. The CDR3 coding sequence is TGTGCCAGCAGCGTGACCTCTACTTACAATGAGCAGTTCTTC. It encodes CASSVTSTYNEQFF.